The clone carrying this T cell receptor (beta chain) appeared a few times. From blood, about 240-550 ng of genomic DNA served as TRB template. This record comes from a study of T and B cells in COVID-19 patients. Multiplex PCR with BIOMED2 TRB-A/B primer pools amplified TRB rearrangements. TCRdb used MiXCR to reprocess the multiplex PCR reads, holding one entry per CDR3 protein. The sample lists thousands of distinct CDR3 sequences; 25% were seen once. The TCR originated in a human donor with active COVID-19. The specimen was blood.

This chain's CDR3 is CASSLKGDYGYTF. CDR3 DNA sequence: TGTGCCAGCTCCCTCAAGGGGGACTATGGCTACACCTTC. The genes are TRBV6-2 or TRBV6-3 and TRBJ1-2, with a possible D match to TRBD1 (6 bases). From germline, CDR1 is MNHEY and CDR2 SVGEGT. This CDR3 is built from 13 residues. The germline V and J ends were trimmed by 8 bases and 3 bases, with 13 bases remaining between them.